The 22 T cell receptor beta chains listed next were all sequenced from one sample in a study of blood T cells in healthy people across ages. Combining a sample-barcoded 5' primer with a J-beta primer mix, a second PCR ran for 7 to 11 cycles. TCRdb independently ran MiXCR on the 5' RACE reads; one entry per CDR3 protein. The table records 1,500,000 or so distinct CDR3 sequences, 40% to 45% of them present only once. Sample: blood. The receptors derive from a woman younger than 35 in good health.

This chain connects TRBV4-1 to TRBJ1-2, with 10 bases identical to TRBD1. CDR1 MGHRA and CDR2 YSYEKL come from the germline V gene. V gave up 3 bases and J gave up 4 bases; unmatched junction bases: 8. The CDR3 loop spans 16 amino acids. The DNA for the CDR3 is TGCGCCAGCAGCCACCCACGACAGGGGGCGTCCTATGGCTACACCTTC. Protein sequence: CASSHPRQGASYGYTF.

The V call is TRBV6-5, the J call TRBJ1-2, with TRBD1 as a possible D gene (5 bases). Trimming shortened V by 5 bases and J by 6 bases, and 13 bases separated the two germline ends. In germline, CDR1 is MNHEY, CDR2 SVGAGI. The CDR3 runs to 13 residues. In DNA form, the CDR3 reads TGTGCCAGCAGTGCGGACACCCCTCATGGCTACACCTTC. This codes for CASSADTPHGYTF.

This sequence joins TRBV4-1 and TRBJ1-3; 7 bases align to TRBD1. Germline CDR1 reads MGHRA; CDR2 reads YSYEKL. The CDR3 contains 15 residues. The J segment lost 3 bases and the V segment lost 5 bases, leaving 7 bases of the junction unmatched. CDR3 residues: CASSTPTGVGNTIYF. CDR3 nucleotide sequence: TGCGCCAGCAGCACCCCAACAGGGGTTGGAAACACCATATATTTT.

The V gene is TRBV5-1, the J gene TRBJ1-4, with a weak D call TRBD1 (5 bases). The V end was cut by 4 bases, the J end by 7 bases, with 14 bases between. The germline gives CDR1 SGHRS, CDR2 YFSETQ. The CDR3 loop spans 14 amino acids. In nucleotides, the CDR3 is TGCGCCAGCAGCCCCCCGGACAAGGGTGAAAAACTGTTTTTT. Amino acids: CASSPPDKGEKLFF.

The rearrangement links TRBV20-1 to TRBJ2-1; TRBD2 agrees at 9 bases. Near its end, the DNA agrees better with TRBJ2-7, so the J call may be wrong. The length of the CDR3 is 17 residues. Germline V gene lookup returns CDR1 DFQATT and CDR2 SNEGSKA (reference sequence). The CDR3 region has the DNA TGCAGTGCTAGAGATCCACTGACTAGCGGCTCCTACAATGAGCAGTACTTC. The encoded protein is CSARDPLTSGSYNEQYF.

The chain recombines TRBV4-2 with TRBJ1-2, with TRBD1 matching 8 bases. The CDR3 contains 15 residues. V shed 1 base and J 3 bases; nucleotides not matched to a gene: 4. The germline V gene encodes CDR1 LGHNA and CDR2 YNFKEQ. CDR3 bases: TGTGCCAGCAGCCAAGCAGGGGGCGCCGACTATGGCTACACCTTC. This sequence encodes CASSQAGGADYGYTF.

Of note for this clonotype: A much larger clone sits a single nucleotide away, making a read error possible. CDR3 amino acids: CASSLAWTAYEQYF. The CDR3 region has the DNA TGTGCCAGCAGCTTAGCCTGGACAGCCTACGAGCAGTACTTC. The V gene is TRBV11-2, the J gene TRBJ2-7, with D possibly being TRBD1 (6 bases). Germline V gives CDR1 SGHAT, CDR2 FQNNGV. There are 14 residues in the CDR3. Trimming removed 1 base at V and 2 bases at J, with 9 bases between.

In nucleotides, the CDR3 is TGTGCCAGCAGTTTATCTACTGTGGGCAGCCCCTACGAGCAGTACTTC. Amino acids: CASSLSTVGSPYEQYF. V is TRBV27 and J is TRBJ2-7; no firm D call. The CDR3 contains 16 residues. The ends were cut back, 0 bases at V and 2 bases at J, with 14 bases in the middle. CDR1 MNHEY and CDR2 SMNVEV come from the germline V gene (reference sequence).

The genes are TRBV7-2 and TRBJ1-1; no clear D. The CDR3 covers 13 residues. Trimming shortened V by 11 bases and J by 1 base, and 14 bases separated the two germline ends. Germline assignment: CDR1 SGHTA and CDR2 FQGNSA. CDR3 residues: CAGKRDKNTEAFF. The CDR3, as DNA: TGTGCCGGCAAAAGGGATAAGAACACTGAAGCTTTCTTT.

This sequence joins TRBV6-5 and TRBJ2-4; TRBD2 matches at 7 bases. V shed 2 bases and J 13 bases; nucleotides not matched to a gene: 11. CDR3 length: 14 residues. Per the germline V gene, CDR1 is MNHEY and CDR2 is SVGAGI. For the CDR3, the DNA is TGTGCCAGCAGTTACGGGACTAACGTAGTCACCCAGTACTTC. It encodes CASSYGTNVVTQYF.

The V gene is TRBV6-5, the J gene TRBJ1-2; 7 nucleotides align to TRBD1. Germline CDR1 is MNHEY and CDR2 is SVGAGI. This CDR3 comprises 15 residues. Unmatched junction bases numbered 9, after V lost 6 bases and J lost 2 bases. CDR3 sequence reads: CASSINRGPNYGYTF. The CDR3 nucleotides read TGTGCCAGCAGCATTAACAGGGGTCCCAACTATGGCTACACCTTC.

The rearrangement joins TRBV9 to TRBJ2-1; D not resolved. V was cut by 0 bases and J by 2 bases, with 9 bases left in between. The CDR3 loop spans 15 amino acids. Germline V CDR1 and CDR2: SGDLS, YYNGEE. Written as DNA, the CDR3 is TGTGCCAGCAGCGTAGGGCAAGGTCCCTACAATGAGCAGTTCTTC. It specifies CASSVGQGPYNEQFF.

The chain recombines TRBV6-5 with TRBJ2-7; perhaps D is TRBD1 or TRBD2 (5 bases each). The end of the DNA fits TRBJ2-5 better, so the J call may be wrong. The CDR3 spans 12 residues. Germline V gene lookup returns CDR1 MNHEY and CDR2 SVGAGI. The CDR3 here is CASTGREETQYF. CDR3 sequence (DNA): TGTGCCAGCACGGGACGAGAAGAGACCCAGTACTTC.

V gene TRBV28 combines with J gene TRBJ2-3, with D possibly TRBD1 on 6 matching bases. In germline, CDR1 is MDHEN, CDR2 SYDVKM. V shed 3 bases and J shed 2 bases, with 12 bases lying between them. The CDR3 extends over 15 amino acids. The CDR3 spells CASSLRGGVTDTQYF. CDR3 bases: TGTGCCAGCAGTTTGAGAGGGGGAGTCACAGATACGCAGTATTTT. Filled out from reference TRBV28 and TRBJ2-3, the complete variable domain reads DVKVTQSSRYLVKRTGEKVFLECVQDMDHENMFWYRQDPGLGLRLIYFSYDVKMKEKGDIPEGYSVSREKKERFSLILESASTNQTSMYLCASSLRGGVTDTQYFGPGTRLTVL.

In regard to this clonotype: A much larger clonotype is one base distant, so this may be a read error. This chain uses TRBV7-9 with TRBJ1-1; D ambiguous. With 1 base removed from V and 3 bases from J, the gap between germline ends came to 6 bases. There are 13 residues in the CDR3. Looked up from germline, CDR1 is SEHNR and CDR2 is FQNEAQ (reference sequence). The CDR3 sequence is CASSLGSDTEAFF. The CDR3 DNA sequence: TGTGCCAGCAGCTTAGGGTCGGACACTGAAGCTTTCTTT.

This clonotype was seen more than once but under ten times. This chain links TRBV7-2 with TRBJ2-7, with D possibly being TRBD2 (5 bases). The germline CDR1 and CDR2 sequences are SGHTA and FQGNSA. This CDR3 comprises 14 residues. The ends were cut back, 6 bases at V and 0 bases at J, with 12 bases in the middle. CDR3 DNA: TGTGCCAGCAGTCCTAGACTAATCTCCTACGAGCAGTACTTC. It is translated as CASSPRLISYEQYF.

The V call is TRBV11-3, the J call TRBJ2-3; no definite D call. Trimming took off 2 bases at V and 0 bases at J, with 12 bases between the two ends. Germline V gene lookup returns CDR1 SGHNT and CDR2 YENEEA. The CDR3 has 16 amino acids. CDR3 sequence: CASSLYSNGSTDTQYF. The CDR3 nucleotides are TGTGCCAGCAGCTTATATAGTAACGGGAGCACAGATACGCAGTATTTT.

The chain combines TRBV20-1 with TRBJ1-6; a weak D match, TRBD1 (6 bases). The V gene's germline CDR1 is DFQATT and CDR2 SNEGSKA (reference sequence). The CDR3 totals 15 residues. Trimming stripped 2 bases from V and 4 bases from J, with 12 bases between. CDR3 sequence: CSARQTGQYNSPLHF. As DNA, the CDR3 is TGCAGTGCTAGACAGACCGGACAGTATAATTCACCCCTCCACTTT.

About this clonotype itself: This likely reflects a read error, since a far larger clone is one base away. The J gene is TRBJ1-2, the V gene TRBV6-6; 8 bases are shared with TRBD1. This CDR3 is built from 13 residues. Germline assignment: CDR1 MNHNY and CDR2 SVGAGI (reference sequence). In DNA, the CDR3 is TGTGCCGGCAGTTTAGGACAGGGCTATGGCTACACCTTC. Translating gives CAGSLGQGYGYTF.

The chain carries TRBV13 and TRBJ2-3; D is tentatively TRBD1 or TRBD2 (5 bases each). V lost 3 bases to trimming and J lost 2 bases, with 12 bases between them. The germline gives CDR1 PRHDT, CDR2 FYEKMQ (reference sequence). This CDR3 comprises 15 residues. CDR3 in amino acids: CASSFSGPHTDTQYF. DNA of the CDR3: TGTGCCAGCAGCTTCTCGGGACCACACACAGATACGCAGTATTTT.

In regard to this clonotype: Relative to the germline gene, one junction end is altered; a read error may explain this. The chain carries TRBV18 and TRBJ2-7; 12 bases line up with TRBD2. The germline CDR1 and CDR2 sequences are KGHSH and LQKENI. This CDR3 has 15 amino acids. The CDR3 spells CAGSLRLAGEIEQYF. The DNA for the CDR3 is TGTGCCGGCTCACTTCGACTAGCGGGAGAAATCGAGCAGTACTTC.

J is TRBJ2-5 and V is TRBV4-3, with D maybe TRBD2 (7 bases). CDR3 length: 19 amino acids. Germline CDR1 is LGHNA and CDR2 is YSLEER. V was clipped by 0 bases and J by 11 bases, with 31 bases between them. This CDR3 is CASSQERQGRVHHNNEQYF. The CDR3 DNA reads TGCGCCAGCAGCCAAGAAAGGCAGGGGAGGGTCCATCATAACAATGAGCAGTACTTC.